The rows below give T cell receptor beta chains drawn from one sample of a study of vaccination effects on CD4 cells after COVID-19. The protocol was immunoSEQ multiplex PCR, while the TCRdb copy is restricted to in-frame clones and leaves out a portion. The data show about 52,000 clones, 79% seen once. These TCRs' antigens remain unknown. Sequenced here: CD4+ T cells from PBMCs cultured with HCoV-OC43 spike peptides, sampled before COVID-19 vaccination. Receptors were obtained from a human donor who received a COVID-19 vaccine. CDR3s include the opening cysteine and the closing phenylalanine or tryptophan. The order of the fields is D gene, clone size, J gene, V gene, CDR3 protein, CDR3 DNA. The D gene is left open where the match is weak. Rows give clone size only sometimes, using once, few, many, or a class for an expanded clone.

d_call: .
clone_size: .
j_call: TRBJ2-2
v_call: TRBV28
cdr3_aa: CASRMPGTYTGELFF
cdr3_nt: TGTGCCAGCAGGATGCCGGGTACTTACACCGGGGAGCTGTTTTTT

d_call: .
clone_size: .
j_call: TRBJ1-6
v_call: TRBV6-5
cdr3_aa: CASSYSRVANNSPLHF
cdr3_nt: TGTGCCAGCAGTTACTCCCGCGTGGCGAATAATTCACCCCTCCACTTT

d_call: TRBD1
clone_size: .
j_call: TRBJ1-5
v_call: TRBV6-2/TRBV6-3
cdr3_aa: CASSYGQAGGQPQHF
cdr3_nt: TGTGCCAGCAGTTACGGACAGGCCGGTGGTCAGCCCCAGCATTTT

d_call: .
clone_size: .
j_call: TRBJ2-1
v_call: TRBV19
cdr3_aa: CASSMGSSLYNEQFF
cdr3_nt: TGTGCCAGTAGTATGGGAAGCTCTCTCTACAATGAGCAGTTCTTC

d_call: TRBD1
clone_size: .
j_call: TRBJ1-2
v_call: TRBV19
cdr3_aa: CASSIQGVVSNGYTF
cdr3_nt: TGTGCCAGTAGTATTCAGGGGGTCGTCTCTAATGGCTACACCTTC

d_call: .
clone_size: .
j_call: TRBJ2-3
v_call: TRBV5-1
cdr3_aa: CASSLTNYILDTQYF
cdr3_nt: TGCGCCAGCAGCTTGACGAACTACATATTGGATACGCAGTATTTT

d_call: TRBD1
clone_size: .
j_call: TRBJ2-2
v_call: TRBV29-1
cdr3_aa: CSVRGQGESFGELFF
cdr3_nt: TGCAGCGTAAGGGGACAGGGGGAATCATTCGGGGAGCTGTTTTTT

d_call: TRBD1
clone_size: .
j_call: TRBJ1-5
v_call: TRBV7-3
cdr3_aa: CASSTDRGQPQHF
cdr3_nt: TGTGCCAGCAGCACCGACAGGGGCCAGCCCCAGCATTTT

d_call: TRBD2
clone_size: .
j_call: TRBJ2-2
v_call: TRBV15
cdr3_aa: CATNNRAFSGGVSGELFF
cdr3_nt: TGTGCCACCAACAATAGGGCCTTTAGCGGGGGGGTGTCCGGGGAGCTGTTTTTT

d_call: .
clone_size: .
j_call: TRBJ1-2
v_call: TRBV5-1
cdr3_aa: CASSLDRRGYTF
cdr3_nt: TGCGCCAGCAGCTTGGACAGGCGGGGCTACACCTTC

d_call: .
clone_size: few
j_call: TRBJ1-6
v_call: TRBV4-3
cdr3_aa: CASSQGDYNSPLHF
cdr3_nt: TGCGCCAGCAGCCAAGGGGATTATAATTCACCCCTCCACTTT

d_call: .
clone_size: .
j_call: TRBJ1-5
v_call: TRBV10-3
cdr3_aa: CAISRGSNQPQHF
cdr3_nt: TGTGCCATCAGCAGGGGAAGCAATCAGCCCCAGCATTTT

d_call: TRBD2
clone_size: .
j_call: TRBJ2-3
v_call: TRBV29-1
cdr3_aa: CSVLGLAGGPDTQYF
cdr3_nt: TGCAGCGTTTTAGGGCTAGCGGGGGGGCCGGATACGCAGTATTTT

d_call: .
clone_size: .
j_call: TRBJ2-5
v_call: TRBV18
cdr3_aa: CASSPTALQETQYF
cdr3_nt: TGTGCCAGCTCACCAACAGCCCTACAAGAGACCCAGTACTTC

d_call: .
clone_size: .
j_call: TRBJ2-4
v_call: TRBV18
cdr3_aa: CASSPLSPPAAKNIQYF
cdr3_nt: TGTGCCAGCTCACCTCTCTCTCCCCCAGCAGCCAAAAACATTCAGTACTTC